The present entry profiles one TCR beta chain with its context. As yet, its antigen is unknown. The data derive from a study of T cells in Graves' hyperthyroidism and ophthalmopathy. General study results and limits: Expanded thyroid clonotypes (above 0.001) were mostly also found in blood.

The CDR3 sequence is 23 residues long. CDR1 SGHDN and CDR2 FVKESK come from the germline V gene. Between the trimmed V and J ends, which lost 1 base and 2 bases, there was a span of 33 bases. The PBMCs had their origin in 7.5 to 10 ml of fresh peripheral blood. RNA transcripts yielded amplified TCR beta CDR3 regions. HTBI primers drove first-round RT-PCR of the TCR CDR3. A single record per CDR3 protein comes from TCRdb applying MiXCR to the multiplex PCR reads. Of approximately 530,000 distinct CDR3 sequences listed, 15% to 20% are singletons. The chain couples TRBV14 to TRBJ2-4; TRBD1 or TRBD2 may be the D gene (5 bases each). This TCR derives from a woman aged 18-29 years with Graves' hyperthyroidism. Sequenced material: blood. The CDR3 is CASSQGAKVKRDLDFGSKNIQYF. CDR3 DNA: TGTGCCAGCAGCCAAGGGGCAAAGGTTAAACGGGACCTAGACTTTGGGTCCAAAAACATTCAGTACTTC.